The 11 T cell receptor beta chains reported below all come from one sample, sequenced in a study of cytomegalovirus exposure and HLA in healthy donors. PCR employed 60 Vbeta and 13 Jbeta primers. Libraries were prepared by immunoSEQ multiplex PCR; TCRdb keeps only in-frame clonotypes and omits some of them. The sample has 120,000 or so clones, about 83% seen once. Sequenced material: PBMCs. The receptors stem from a woman aged 40-49 years in good health and CMV-seropositive.

This chain joins TRBV19 and TRBJ2-3; no firm D call. Trimming removed 5 bases at V and 0 bases at J, with 6 bases between. CDR1 is LNHDA and CDR2 is SQIVND in the germline V gene (reference sequence). The CDR3 is made up of 13 amino acids. The DNA for the CDR3 is TGTGCCAGTAGTCCCACTAGCACAGATACGCAGTATTTT. This translates into CASSPTSTDTQYF.

CDR3 DNA: TGTGCCACCAGCAGAGAGATTTGGACACAGTCGACCTACAATGAGCAGTTCTTC. Its protein product is CATSREIWTQSTYNEQFF. This chain connects TRBV15 to TRBJ2-1; weak D call: TRBD1 (5 bases). This CDR3 spans 18 amino acids. CDR1 is LNHNV and CDR2 is YYDKDF in the germline V gene (reference sequence). Trimming pared 0 bases from V and 2 bases from J, leaving 17 bases between.

V and J are TRBV25-1 and TRBJ2-3; D unresolved. Germline V gives CDR1 MGHDK, CDR2 SYGVNS. The CDR3 extends over 15 amino acids. V lost 7 bases to trimming and J lost 2 bases, with 16 bases between them. The CDR3 bases are TGTGCCAGCATTCCAGTCGTGGCAGTCACAGATACGCAGTATTTT. This codes for CASIPVVAVTDTQYF.

A single count supports this clone. The genes are TRBV4-1 and TRBJ2-3; TRBD2 is a possible D gene (6 bases). CDR3 size: 15 residues. CDR1 and CDR2 from the germline V gene are MGHRA and YSYEKL. V shed 2 bases and J shed 4 bases, with 13 bases lying between them. The CDR3 spells CASSQSGLGPDTQYF. Here the CDR3 DNA reads TGCGCCAGCAGCCAATCGGGACTGGGGCCAGATACGCAGTATTTT.

This clone was seen a few times. V gene TRBV25-1 combines with J gene TRBJ2-1; 11 nucleotides align to TRBD2. J was trimmed by 8 bases and V by 8 bases; bases with no gene match: 8. CDR1 is MGHDK, CDR2 SYGVNS, per germline. The CDR3 covers 14 residues. The CDR3 protein is CASSWTSGSHEQFF. The CDR3 DNA reads as TGTGCCAGCTCTTGGACTAGCGGGTCTCATGAGCAGTTCTTC.

The CDR3 protein is CASSLVQATYEQYF. CDR3 nucleotides: TGTGCCAGCAGCTTGGTTCAGGCGACCTACGAGCAGTACTTC. The gene calls are TRBV5-6 and TRBJ2-7, with unresolved D. The germline V gene encodes CDR1 SGHDT and CDR2 YYEEEE. Trimming left V 0 bases short and J 2 bases short, with 9 bases between. The CDR3 length is 14 residues.

The V and J genes are TRBV28 and TRBJ2-7; 8 bases match TRBD1. Germline V gene sequence: CDR1 MDHEN, CDR2 SYDVKM. The CDR3 consists of 14 residues. Losses at the gene ends were 6 bases for V and 2 bases for J; bases not matched to a gene: 6. CDR3: CASSHRGITYEQYF. Written as DNA, the CDR3 is TGTGCCAGCAGCCACAGGGGGATCACCTACGAGCAGTACTTC.

This chain's CDR3 is CSAWTGQARQPQHF. In nucleotides, the CDR3 is TGCAGCGCGTGGACAGGGCAGGCTCGTCAGCCCCAGCATTTT. This chain links TRBV29-1 with TRBJ1-5, with 8 nucleotides matching TRBD1. The junction had 11 bases not matched to a gene; V was cut back by 7 bases and J by 6 bases. The CDR3 sequence is 14 residues long. Per germline, CDR1 SQVTM and CDR2 ANQGSEA.

In nucleotides, the CDR3 is TGTGCCAGCAGCCCATACAAACAAACTGAAGCTTTCTTT. It is translated as CASSPYKQTEAFF. The rearrangement uses TRBV11-2 and TRBJ1-1; D not certain. V lost 5 bases and J 5 bases, leaving 12 bases between the germline ends. In germline, CDR1 is SGHAT, CDR2 FQNNGV. There are 13 residues in the CDR3.

This CDR3 reads CASSPPDFYEQYF. The CDR3 DNA sequence: TGTGCCAGCAGCCCCCCGGACTTCTACGAGCAGTACTTC. The chain carries TRBV27 and TRBJ2-7; perhaps TRBD2 as D (5 bases). Deletions cut 6 bases from V and 3 bases from J, with 12 bases between. This CDR3 has 13 amino acids. Germline V CDR1 and CDR2: MNHEY, SMNVEV (reference sequence).

The chain is built from TRBV19 and TRBJ2-4, with 9 bases fitting TRBD1. The germline V gene encodes CDR1 LNHDA and CDR2 SQIVND (reference sequence). After removal of 5 bases from V and 1 base from J, the junction contained 15 bases not matched to a gene. This CDR3 region has 19 residues. CDR3 bases: TGTGCCAGTAGTCAGACCGGGACAGGGATCATCCTCGCCAAAAACATTCAGTACTTC. It encodes CASSQTGTGIILAKNIQYF.